Listed here are 17 T cell receptor beta chains from one sample, sequenced in a study of graft-versus-host responses after intestinal transplantation. No antigen has been identified for these receptors. Clones were read by immunoSEQ multiplex PCR, and TCRdb kept only the in-frame ones, dropping some. Among about 51,000 clones, around 92% were seen once, and the ten largest hold 0.5% to 0.7%. This specimen consisted of unstimulated CD4+ T cells sorted from spleen or lymph node cells, obtained before transplant. Source of these receptors: a human donor who was the organ donor for an intestinal transplant.

The CDR3 bases are TGTGCCAGCAGTGAAGCCCCCAGTCAGCCCCAGCATTTT. Protein product: CASSEAPSQPQHF. The chain combines TRBV6-1 with TRBJ1-5; unclear D gene. The CDR3 spans 13 residues. Looked up from germline, CDR1 is MNHNS and CDR2 is SASEGT. Trimming removed 0 bases at V and 6 bases at J, with 6 bases between.

DNA of the CDR3: TGTGCCAGCAGGAGCAGTGGACAGGCCCGGGGAGGGGCCAACGTCCTGACTTTC. Translating it yields CASRSSGQARGGANVLTF. The V and J genes are TRBV21-1 and TRBJ2-6; the table assigns TRBD1, which was not confirmed against the DNA. TRBV21-1 is a recognized pseudogene. The CDR3 has 18 amino acids.

CDR3: CASSEQQVNYGYTF. Written as DNA, the CDR3 is TGTGCCAGCAGTGAACAACAGGTTAACTATGGCTACACCTTC. V is TRBV2 and J is TRBJ1-2; tentative D call: TRBD1 (5 bases). Germline V lookup: CDR1 SNHLY, CDR2 FYNNEI. V was cut by 2 bases and J by 1 base, with 8 bases left in between. The CDR3 is made up of 14 amino acids. The whole variable domain, filled in from reference TRBV2 and TRBJ1-2, reads EPEVTQTPSHQVTQMGQEVILRCVPISNHLYFYWYRQILGQKVEFLVSFYNNEISEKSEIFDDQFSVERPDGSNFTLKIRSTKLEDSAMYFCASSEQQVNYGYTFGSGTRLTVV.

V usage is TRBV5-6 and J usage is TRBJ1-2; 7 bases fit TRBD1. Germline lookup yields CDR1 SGHDT and CDR2 YYEEEE. The CDR3 covers 12 residues. With V trimmed by 2 bases and J by 8 bases, 3 bases remained unmatched. The CDR3 region has the DNA TGTGCCAGCAGCTTCGACAGGGTCGGCTACACCTTC. This sequence encodes CASSFDRVGYTF.

The rearrangement joins TRBV6-5 to TRBJ2-1, with TRBD2 matching 12 bases. V shed 4 bases, J shed 7 bases, and the junction held 8 bases outside the gene matches. This CDR3 has 16 amino acids. The germline V gene has CDR1 MNHEY and CDR2 SVGAGI. This chain's CDR3 is CASSSPGTSGLNEQFF. Here the CDR3 DNA reads TGTGCCAGCAGTTCCCCCGGGACTAGCGGGTTAAATGAGCAGTTCTTC.

V usage is TRBV7-2 and J usage is TRBJ1-1; 7 bases align to TRBD1. The trim removed 3 bases at V and 6 bases at J, leaving 7 bases unmatched. The germline CDR1 and CDR2 sequences are SGHTA and FQGNSA. The CDR3 has 14 amino acids. CDR3 in amino acids: CASSLGTESAEAFF. CDR3 nucleotide sequence: TGTGCCAGCAGCTTGGGGACAGAGAGCGCTGAAGCTTTCTTT.

This clone rates as medium-sized. Additional DNA sequences in this sample encode the identical CDR3. The chain carries TRBV5-1 and TRBJ2-2; TRBD2 matches at 10 bases. J was trimmed by 4 bases and V by 0 bases; bases with no gene match: 0. Germline V CDR1 and CDR2: SGHRS, YFSETQ. This CDR3 has 15 residues. This CDR3 reads CASSLGLAGTGELFF. DNA of the CDR3: TGCGCCAGCAGCTTGGGACTAGCGGGCACCGGGGAGCTGTTTTTT.

V and J are TRBV5-1 and TRBJ2-5; 8 bases line up with TRBD1. The CDR3 is 14 residues long. The V segment lost 2 bases and the J segment 4 bases; nucleotides outside the gene matches: 4. CDR1 is SGHRS, CDR2 YFSETQ, per germline. The chain's CDR3 is CASSFQGAGETQYF. The CDR3 coding sequence is TGCGCCAGCAGCTTCCAGGGGGCTGGAGAGACCCAGTACTTC.

The chain joins TRBV9 to TRBJ2-5; no reliable D call. The CDR3 runs to 14 residues. From germline, CDR1 is SGDLS and CDR2 YYNGEE. Trimming pared 0 bases from V and 1 base from J, leaving 7 bases between. CDR3 in amino acids: CASSVDTTQETQYF. CDR3 sequence (DNA): TGTGCCAGCAGCGTAGACACAACCCAAGAGACCCAGTACTTC.

This rearrangement joins TRBV7-2 to TRBJ1-1, with TRBD1 identical over 11 bases. The junction had 3 bases not matched to a gene; V was cut back by 4 bases and J by 5 bases. This CDR3 comprises 14 residues. Germline assignment: CDR1 SGHTA and CDR2 FQGNSA. CDR3 sequence: CASSSDRGLTEAFF. CDR3 bases: TGTGCCAGCAGCTCGGACAGGGGGCTTACTGAAGCTTTCTTT.

This sequence joins TRBV5-1 and TRBJ2-5; TRBD1 might be the D (5 bases). The V end was cut by 0 bases, the J end by 5 bases, with 14 bases between. The CDR3 runs 15 residues. Germline lookup yields CDR1 SGHRS and CDR2 YFSETQ. The CDR3 reads CASSLARSGPETQYF. The CDR3 DNA follows: TGCGCCAGCAGCTTGGCCCGGTCAGGGCCCGAGACCCAGTACTTC.

This clone was observed once. The gene calls are TRBV19 and TRBJ2-3; D is perhaps TRBD2 (6 bases). V was clipped by 1 base and J by 2 bases, with 10 bases between them. Germline V gene lookup returns CDR1 LNHDA and CDR2 SQIVND (reference sequence). The CDR3 runs to 15 residues. Written as DNA, the CDR3 is TGTGCCAGTAGTATAGCGGGACTCTACACAGATACGCAGTATTTT. Translation: CASSIAGLYTDTQYF.

V is TRBV10-3 and J is TRBJ2-1, with 14 bases aligning to TRBD2. The CDR3 extends over 16 amino acids. The V gene end was trimmed by 4 bases and the J gene end by 8 bases; junction bases not matched to a gene: 7. Germline CDR1 reads ENHRY; CDR2 reads SYGVKD. The CDR3 sequence is CAISGRTSGRKDEQFF. CDR3 in DNA: TGTGCCATCAGTGGCCGGACTAGCGGGAGGAAGGATGAGCAGTTCTTC.

The J gene is TRBJ1-2, the V gene TRBV5-4; D not certain. The CDR3 length is 16 residues. Germline V gives CDR1 SGHNT, CDR2 YYREEE (reference sequence). Deletions cut 0 bases from V and 3 bases from J, with 15 bases between. Here the CDR3 reads CASSLEQASLDYGYTF. The CDR3 nucleotides are TGTGCCAGCAGCTTGGAGCAGGCCAGCCTCGACTATGGCTACACCTTC.

The gene calls are TRBV28 and TRBJ2-1; D not resolved. This CDR3 is built from 14 residues. The germline gives CDR1 MDHEN, CDR2 SYDVKM. V was trimmed by 5 bases and J by 4 bases, leaving 12 bases between them. CDR3 nucleotide sequence: TGTGCCAGCAGTCCCCCCCCCGTTTACAATGAGCAGTTCTTC. It encodes CASSPPPVYNEQFF.

V usage is TRBV6-1 and J usage is TRBJ2-3; 7 bases are a match to TRBD2. V trimming: 4 bases; J trimming: 8 bases; junction bases outside the gene matches: 15. The germline V gene encodes CDR1 MNHNS and CDR2 SASEGT. The CDR3 has 16 amino acids. CDR3 in DNA: TGTGCCAGCAGTGTCCGAGGTGACGCGACGGGAGGTACGCAGTATTTT. Its translation: CASSVRGDATGGTQYF.

This clone has a single count. The V gene is TRBV7-9, the J gene TRBJ2-7; tentative D call: TRBD2 (6 bases). The CDR3 runs to 13 residues. V lost 8 bases and J lost 2, with 13 bases in between. Germline-derived CDR1 and CDR2 are SEHNR and FQNEAQ (reference sequence). CDR3 sequence (DNA): TGTGCCAGCGATCGGGGGATTACCTACGAGCAGTACTTC. It is translated as CASDRGITYEQYF.